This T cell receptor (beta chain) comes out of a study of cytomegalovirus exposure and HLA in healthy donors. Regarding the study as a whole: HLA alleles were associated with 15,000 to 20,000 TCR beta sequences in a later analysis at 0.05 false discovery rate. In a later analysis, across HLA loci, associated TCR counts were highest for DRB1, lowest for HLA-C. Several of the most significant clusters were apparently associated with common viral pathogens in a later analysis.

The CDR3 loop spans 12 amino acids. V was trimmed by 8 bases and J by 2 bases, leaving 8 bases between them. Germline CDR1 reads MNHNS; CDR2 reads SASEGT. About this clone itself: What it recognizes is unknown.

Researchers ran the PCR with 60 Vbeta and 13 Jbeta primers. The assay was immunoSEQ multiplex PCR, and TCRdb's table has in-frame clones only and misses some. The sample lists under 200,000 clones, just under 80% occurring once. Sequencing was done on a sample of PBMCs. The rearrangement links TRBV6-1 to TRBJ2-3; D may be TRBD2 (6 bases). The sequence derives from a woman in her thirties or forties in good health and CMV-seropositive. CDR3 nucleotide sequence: TGTGCCAGCTGGGGGGTCACAGATACGCAGTATTTT. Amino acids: CASWGVTDTQYF.